One and the same sample provided the 4 T cell receptor beta chains below, sequenced in a study of blood T cell repertoires in COVID-19. Clones were sequenced by immunoSEQ multiplex PCR, and TCRdb holds only the in-frame ones, with some missing. Of 70,000 or so clones listed, around three quarters were seen once; the top ten hold 35% to 45%. Sequences were obtained from peripheral blood. These receptors were collected from a woman aged 70 to 79 with acute or convalescent COVID-19.

V usage is TRBV10-2 and J usage is TRBJ1-2, with D maybe TRBD1 (5 bases). There are 13 residues in the CDR3. The V gene lost 0 bases and the J gene lost 8 bases, with 10 bases spanning the gap. The germline CDR1 and CDR2 sequences are WSHSY and SAAADI. CDR3 sequence: CASSESRVEGYTF. In nucleotides, the CDR3 is TGCGCCAGCAGTGAGTCCAGGGTGGAGGGCTACACCTTC.

Only one count was recorded for this clone. The rearrangement links TRBV29-1 to TRBJ1-2; D is possibly TRBD1 (5 bases). Germline assignment: CDR1 SQVTM and CDR2 ANQGSEA. The CDR3 is 16 amino acids. V lost 0 bases and J lost 0, with 14 bases in between. CDR3 amino acids: CSVEDRRGRSNYGYTF. The DNA of the CDR3 is TGCAGCGTTGAAGATCGAAGGGGAAGGTCTAACTATGGCTACACCTTC.

The J gene is TRBJ1-1, the V gene TRBV20-1; perhaps TRBD1 as D (6 bases). The ends were cut back, 3 bases at V and 1 base at J, with 12 bases in the middle. This CDR3 contains 14 residues. CDR1 DFQATT and CDR2 SNEGSKA come from the germline V gene (reference sequence). The CDR3 region has the DNA TGCAGTGCTAGTGGTAGCAGGGGGAACACTGAAGCTTTCTTT. This gives the protein CSASGSRGNTEAFF.

This sequence joins TRBV7-9 and TRBJ2-5; D might be TRBD2 (7 bases). CDR1 is SEHNR, CDR2 FQNEAQ, per germline (reference sequence). The CDR3 is made up of 15 amino acids. Trimming took off 4 bases at V and 7 bases at J, with 19 bases between the two ends. CDR3 DNA sequence: TGTGCCAGCAGCTCTCCCGGGGGGCTAGCGTCGACCCAGTACTTC. Translating gives CASSSPGGLASTQYF.